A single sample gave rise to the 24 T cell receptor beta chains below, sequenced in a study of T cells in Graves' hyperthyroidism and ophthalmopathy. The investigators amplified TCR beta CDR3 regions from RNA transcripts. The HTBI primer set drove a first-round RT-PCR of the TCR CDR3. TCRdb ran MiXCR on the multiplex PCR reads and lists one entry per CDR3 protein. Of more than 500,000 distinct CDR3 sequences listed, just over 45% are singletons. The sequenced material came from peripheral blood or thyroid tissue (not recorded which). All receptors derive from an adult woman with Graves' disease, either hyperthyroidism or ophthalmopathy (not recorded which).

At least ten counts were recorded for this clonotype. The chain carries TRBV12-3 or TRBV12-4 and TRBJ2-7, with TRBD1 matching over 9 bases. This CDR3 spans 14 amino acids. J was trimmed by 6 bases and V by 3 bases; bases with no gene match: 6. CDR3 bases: TGTGCCAGCAGTTTGTGGGACAGGGTTGCCGAGCAGTACTTC. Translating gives CASSLWDRVAEQYF.

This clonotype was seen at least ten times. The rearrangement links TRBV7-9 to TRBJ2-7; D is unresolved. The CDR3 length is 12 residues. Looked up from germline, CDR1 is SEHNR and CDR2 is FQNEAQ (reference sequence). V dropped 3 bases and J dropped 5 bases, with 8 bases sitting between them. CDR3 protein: CASSFLYDEQYF. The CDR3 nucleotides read TGTGCCAGCAGCTTCCTTTACGACGAGCAGTACTTC. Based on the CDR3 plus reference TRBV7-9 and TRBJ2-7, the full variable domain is DTGVSQNPRHKITKRGQNVTFRCDPISEHNRLYWYRQTLGQGPEFLTYFQNEAQLEKSRLLSDRFSAERPKGSFSTLEIQRTEQGDSAMYLCASSFLYDEQYFGPGTRLTVT.

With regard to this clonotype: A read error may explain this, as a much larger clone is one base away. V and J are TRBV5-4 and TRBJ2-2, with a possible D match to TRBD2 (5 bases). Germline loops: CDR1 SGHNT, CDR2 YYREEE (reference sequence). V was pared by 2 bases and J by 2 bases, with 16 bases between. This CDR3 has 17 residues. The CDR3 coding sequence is TGTGCCAGCAGCTTAATCAGGACTGGCGCTAACACCGGGGAGCTGTTTTTT. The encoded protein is CASSLIRTGANTGELFF. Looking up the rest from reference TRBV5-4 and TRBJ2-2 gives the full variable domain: ETGVTQSPTHLIKTRGQQVTLRCSSQSGHNTVSWYQQALGQGPQFIFQYYREEENGRGNFPPRFSGLQFPNYSSELNVNALELDDSALYLCASSLIRTGANTGELFFGEGSRLTVL.

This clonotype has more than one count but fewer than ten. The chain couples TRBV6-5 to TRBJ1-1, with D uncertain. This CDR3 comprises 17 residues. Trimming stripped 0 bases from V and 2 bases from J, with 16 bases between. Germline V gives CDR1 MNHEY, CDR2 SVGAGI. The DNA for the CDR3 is TGTGCCAGCAGTTACTCGATTGGTGTGGGCCACAACACTGAAGCTTTCTTT. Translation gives CASSYSIGVGHNTEAFF.

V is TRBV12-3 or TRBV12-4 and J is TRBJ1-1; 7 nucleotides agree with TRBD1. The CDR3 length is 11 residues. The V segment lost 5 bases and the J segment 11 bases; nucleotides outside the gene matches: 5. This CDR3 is CASSLQGRAFF. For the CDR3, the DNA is TGTGCCAGCAGTCTACAGGGGCGGGCTTTCTTT.

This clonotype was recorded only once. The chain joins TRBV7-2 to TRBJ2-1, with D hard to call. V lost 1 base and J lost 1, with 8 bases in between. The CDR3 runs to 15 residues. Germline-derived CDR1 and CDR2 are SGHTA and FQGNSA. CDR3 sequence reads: CASSLGTASYNEQFF. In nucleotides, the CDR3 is TGTGCCAGCAGCTTAGGGACGGCATCCTACAATGAGCAGTTCTTC.

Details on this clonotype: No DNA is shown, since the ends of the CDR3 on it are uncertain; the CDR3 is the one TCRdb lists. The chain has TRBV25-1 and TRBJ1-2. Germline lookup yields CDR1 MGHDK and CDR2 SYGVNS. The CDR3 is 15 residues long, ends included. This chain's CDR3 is CACSARGGAGSTYTF.

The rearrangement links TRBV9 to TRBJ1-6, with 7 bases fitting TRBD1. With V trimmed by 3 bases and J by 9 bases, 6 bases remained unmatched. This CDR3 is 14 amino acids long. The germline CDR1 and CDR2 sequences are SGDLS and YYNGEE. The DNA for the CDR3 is TGTGCCAGCAGCGGATCCCGGGACAGTTCACCCCTCCACTTT. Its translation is CASSGSRDSSPLHF. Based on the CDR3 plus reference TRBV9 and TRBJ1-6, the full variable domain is DSGVTQTPKHLITATGQRVTLRCSPRSGDLSVYWYQQSLDQGLQFLIQYYNGEERAKGNILERFSAQQFPDLHSELNLSSLELGDSALYFCASSGSRDSSPLHFGNGTRLTVT.

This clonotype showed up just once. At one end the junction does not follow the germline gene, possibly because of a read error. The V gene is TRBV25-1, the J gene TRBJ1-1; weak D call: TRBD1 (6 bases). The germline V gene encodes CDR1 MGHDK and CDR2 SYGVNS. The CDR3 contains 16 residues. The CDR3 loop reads CACSAPTDRLNTEAFF. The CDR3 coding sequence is TGTGCCTGCAGTGCTCCCACGGACAGACTAAACACTGAAGCTTTCTTT.

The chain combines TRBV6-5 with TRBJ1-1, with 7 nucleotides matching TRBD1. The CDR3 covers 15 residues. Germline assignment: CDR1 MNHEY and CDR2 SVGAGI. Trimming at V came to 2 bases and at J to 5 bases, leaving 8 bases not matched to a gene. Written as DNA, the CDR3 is TGTGCCAGCAGTTACGGGTCGGGGACAGATACTGAAGCTTTCTTT. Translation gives CASSYGSGTDTEAFF.

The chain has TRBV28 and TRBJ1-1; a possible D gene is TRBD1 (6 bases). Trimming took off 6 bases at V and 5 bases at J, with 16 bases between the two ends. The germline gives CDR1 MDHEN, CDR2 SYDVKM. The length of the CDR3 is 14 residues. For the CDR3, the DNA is TGTGCCAGCAGGGTAGCCTACAGGGTAACTGAAGCTTTCTTT. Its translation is CASRVAYRVTEAFF.

CDR3 in amino acids: CASSLREKETQYF. CDR3 coding DNA: TGTGCCAGCAGCTTGCGGGAGAAAGAGACCCAGTACTTC. The chain combines TRBV7-8 with TRBJ2-5; 7 positions match TRBD2. The ends lost 3 bases at V and 3 bases at J; junction bases unmatched: 1. The germline CDR1 and CDR2 sequences are SGHVS and FQNEAQ. The CDR3 is 13 amino acids.

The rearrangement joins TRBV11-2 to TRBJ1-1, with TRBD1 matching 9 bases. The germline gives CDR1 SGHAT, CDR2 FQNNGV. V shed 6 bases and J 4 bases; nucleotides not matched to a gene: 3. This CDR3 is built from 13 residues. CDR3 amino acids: CASRRDRVTEAFF. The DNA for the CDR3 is TGTGCCAGCAGAAGGGACAGGGTCACTGAAGCTTTCTTT.

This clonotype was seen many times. The CDR3 nucleotides are TGTGCCAGCAGTTACTCGCGGGTCACCTACGAGCAGTACTTC. It yields the protein CASSYSRVTYEQYF. The rearrangement uses TRBV6-5 and TRBJ2-7; D possibly corresponds to TRBD2 (5 bases). V lost 0 bases and J 2 bases, leaving 8 bases between the germline ends. CDR1 and CDR2 from the germline V gene are MNHEY and SVGAGI. The CDR3 covers 14 residues.

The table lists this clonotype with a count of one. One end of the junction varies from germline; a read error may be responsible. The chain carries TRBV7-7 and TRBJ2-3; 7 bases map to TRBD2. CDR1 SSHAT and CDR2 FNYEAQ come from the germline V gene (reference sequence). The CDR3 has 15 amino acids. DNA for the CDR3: TGTGCTAGCAGCTCCTTGGGAGGGCCAACAGATACGCAGTATTTT. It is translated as CASSSLGGPTDTQYF.

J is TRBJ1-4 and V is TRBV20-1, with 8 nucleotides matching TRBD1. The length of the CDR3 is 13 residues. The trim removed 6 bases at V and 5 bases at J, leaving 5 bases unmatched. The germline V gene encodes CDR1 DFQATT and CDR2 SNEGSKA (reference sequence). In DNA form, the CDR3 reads TGCAGTGCCGTGACAGGGGTGAATGAAAAACTGTTTTTT. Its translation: CSAVTGVNEKLFF.

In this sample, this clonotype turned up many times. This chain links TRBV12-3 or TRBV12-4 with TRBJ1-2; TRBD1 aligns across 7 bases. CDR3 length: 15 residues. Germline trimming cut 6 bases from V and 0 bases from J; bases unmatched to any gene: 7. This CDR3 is CASSFRQGANYGYTF. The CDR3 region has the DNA TGTGCCAGCAGCTTTCGACAGGGAGCTAACTATGGCTACACCTTC.

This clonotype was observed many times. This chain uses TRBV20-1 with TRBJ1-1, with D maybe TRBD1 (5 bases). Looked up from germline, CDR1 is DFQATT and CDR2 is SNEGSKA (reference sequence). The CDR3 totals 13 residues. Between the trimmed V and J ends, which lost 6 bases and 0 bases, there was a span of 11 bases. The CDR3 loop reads CSAIQGMNTEAFF. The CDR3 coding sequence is TGCAGTGCCATCCAGGGAATGAACACTGAAGCTTTCTTT.

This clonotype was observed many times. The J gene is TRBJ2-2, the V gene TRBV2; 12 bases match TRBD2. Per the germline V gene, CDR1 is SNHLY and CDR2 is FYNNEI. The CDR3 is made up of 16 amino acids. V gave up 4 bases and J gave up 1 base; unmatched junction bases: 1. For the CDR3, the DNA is TGTGCCAGCAGTGGGACTAGCGGGAAGAACACCGGGGAGCTGTTTTTT. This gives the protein CASSGTSGKNTGELFF.

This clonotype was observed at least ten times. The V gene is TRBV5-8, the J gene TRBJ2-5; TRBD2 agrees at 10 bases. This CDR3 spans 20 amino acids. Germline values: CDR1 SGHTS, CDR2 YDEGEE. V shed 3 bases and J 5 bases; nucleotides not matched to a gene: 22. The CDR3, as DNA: TGTGCCAGCAGCTCCCAGAGGGCTGGACGAGCGGGAGGGCCGAGGGAGACCCAGTACTTC. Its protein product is CASSSQRAGRAGGPRETQYF.

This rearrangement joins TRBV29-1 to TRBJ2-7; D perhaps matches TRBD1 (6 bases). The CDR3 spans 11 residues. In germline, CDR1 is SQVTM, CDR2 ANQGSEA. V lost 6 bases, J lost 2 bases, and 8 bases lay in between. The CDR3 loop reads CSVGQAYEQYF. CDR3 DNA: TGCAGCGTGGGACAAGCCTACGAGCAGTACTTC.

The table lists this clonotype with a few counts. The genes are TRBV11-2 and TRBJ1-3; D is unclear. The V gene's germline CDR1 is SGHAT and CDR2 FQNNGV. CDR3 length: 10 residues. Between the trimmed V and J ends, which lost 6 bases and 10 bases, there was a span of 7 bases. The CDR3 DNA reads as TGTGCCAGCAGTGACTCGACCATATATTTT. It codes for CASSDSTIYF. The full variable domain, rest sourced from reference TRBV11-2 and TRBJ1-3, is EAGVAQSPRYKIIEKRQSVAFWCNPISGHATLYWYQQILGQGPKLLIQFQNNGVVDDSQLPKDRFSAERLKGVDSTLKIQPAKLEDSAVYLCASSDSTIYFGEGSWLTVV.

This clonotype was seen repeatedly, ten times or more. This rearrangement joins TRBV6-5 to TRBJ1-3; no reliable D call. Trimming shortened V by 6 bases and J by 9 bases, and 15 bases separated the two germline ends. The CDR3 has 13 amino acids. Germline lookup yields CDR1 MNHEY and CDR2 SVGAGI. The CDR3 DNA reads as TGTGCCAGCAGGTTTCGCCGTGAGGGCACCATATATTTT. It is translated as CASRFRREGTIYF.

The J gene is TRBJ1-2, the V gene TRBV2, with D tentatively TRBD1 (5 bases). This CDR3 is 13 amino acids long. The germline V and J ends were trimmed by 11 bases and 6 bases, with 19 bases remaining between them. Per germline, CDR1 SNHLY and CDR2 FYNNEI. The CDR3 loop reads CAGSLAGLDGYTF. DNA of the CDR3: TGTGCCGGATCTTTAGCGGGGCTGGATGGCTACACCTTC. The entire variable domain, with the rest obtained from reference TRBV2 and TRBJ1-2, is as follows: EPEVTQTPSHQVTQMGQEVILRCVPISNHLYFYWYRQILGQKVEFLVSFYNNEISEKSEIFDDQFSVERPDGSNFTLKIRSTKLEDSAMYFCAGSLAGLDGYTFGSGTRLTVV.